The 19 T cell receptor beta chains reported below all come from one sample, sequenced in a study of blood T cell repertoires in COVID-19. Assay: immunoSEQ multiplex PCR; the TCRdb copy retains only in-frame clones and omits some. The table shows about 180,000 clones, with around four fifths occurring only once. Sample: peripheral blood. The receptors come from a man aged 65-85 years with active or convalescent COVID-19.

This clone was seen once. The gene calls are TRBV2 and TRBJ1-1; no clear D. Germline-derived CDR1 and CDR2 are SNHLY and FYNNEI. The germline V and J ends were trimmed by 8 bases and 4 bases, with 11 bases remaining between them. The CDR3 is 12 amino acids. Here the CDR3 reads CASRKEGTEAFF. The CDR3 DNA reads as TGTGCCAGCCGGAAAGAGGGCACTGAAGCTTTCTTT.

The J gene is TRBJ2-1, the V gene TRBV7-9; D perhaps matches TRBD1 (5 bases). Deletions cut 3 bases from V and 5 bases from J, with 14 bases between. Germline V lookup: CDR1 SEHNR, CDR2 FQNEAQ (reference sequence). The CDR3 runs to 15 residues. This CDR3 is CASSFPGSQDNEQFF. CDR3 bases: TGTGCCAGCAGCTTCCCAGGGTCTCAGGACAATGAGCAGTTCTTC.

This clone has only a few counts. The V gene is TRBV10-2, the J gene TRBJ1-5; D remains ambiguous. Germline V gene data show CDR1 as WSHSY and CDR2 as SAAADI. The CDR3 length is 13 residues. V dropped 8 bases and J dropped 7 bases, with 15 bases sitting between them. Written as DNA, the CDR3 is TGCGCCAGCCGGGTCGGGTCCTCCCAGCCCCAGCATTTT. This encodes CASRVGSSQPQHF.

The CDR3 region is CASSREVSGGSGANVLTF. Written as DNA, the CDR3 is TGTGCCAGCAGCCGAGAGGTGTCAGGGGGCTCTGGGGCCAACGTCCTGACTTTC. V and J are TRBV3-1 (or the pseudogene TRBV3-2) and TRBJ2-6, with TRBD1 identical over 7 bases. This CDR3 is 18 amino acids long. Germline V gene sequence: CDR1 LGHDT, CDR2 YNNKEL (reference sequence). The ends lost 4 bases at V and 0 bases at J; junction bases unmatched: 9.

V and J are TRBV21-1 and TRBJ1-4. TRBV21-1 is a documented pseudogene. The CDR3 is 17 amino acids. CDR3 residues: CASSISAPCEAAEKLFF. The CDR3 DNA is TGTGCCAGCAGCATTTCGGCCCCCTGCGAGGCAGCTGAAAAACTGTTTTTT.

This chain connects TRBV3-1 (or the pseudogene TRBV3-2) to TRBJ2-7; 11 bases align to TRBD1. Germline-derived CDR1 and CDR2 are LGHDT and YNNKEL (reference sequence). The CDR3 spans 15 residues. Trimming cost V 5 bases and J 2 bases; bases outside gene matches: 5. The CDR3 DNA reads as TGTGCCAGCAGCTACCCGGGACAGGGGGCCTACGAGCAGTACTTC. Protein product: CASSYPGQGAYEQYF.

The rearrangement uses TRBV30 and TRBJ2-5, with D tentatively TRBD1 (6 bases). This CDR3 has 13 residues. Trimming stripped 3 bases from V and 3 bases from J, with 11 bases between. The germline gives CDR1 GTSNPN, CDR2 SVGIG (reference sequence). The CDR3 sequence: CAWSRGAEETQYF. CDR3 DNA: TGTGCCTGGAGCAGGGGCGCGGAAGAGACCCAGTACTTC.

CDR3 sequence reads: CASSETPITGKVQPQHF. Written as DNA, the CDR3 is TGTGCCAGCAGCGAAACCCCCATTACAGGGAAGGTCCAGCCCCAGCATTTT. The rearrangement links TRBV7-9 to TRBJ1-5; D may be TRBD1 (6 bases). CDR3 length: 17 residues. V shed 5 bases and J shed 7 bases, with 24 bases lying between them. Germline loops: CDR1 SEHNR, CDR2 FQNEAQ (reference sequence).

V gene TRBV29-1 combines with J gene TRBJ2-7; D is possibly TRBD1 (6 bases). Trimming stripped 5 bases from V and 0 bases from J, with 11 bases between. CDR1 and CDR2 (germline): SQVTM, ANQGSEA. The CDR3 covers 13 residues. CDR3 DNA: TGCAGCGTTATGAGGGGGAGCTCCTACGAGCAGTACTTC. Encoded protein: CSVMRGSSYEQYF.

The J gene is TRBJ2-1, the V gene TRBV5-1, with D perhaps matching TRBD1 (7 bases). Trimming shortened V by 1 base and J by 4 bases, and 21 bases separated the two germline ends. This CDR3 spans 18 amino acids. CDR1 SGHRS and CDR2 YFSETQ come from the germline V gene. Written as DNA, the CDR3 is TGCGCCAGCAGCTTGATGGCAGGGGGGCAAGGATCGTACAATGAGCAGTTCTTC. Its protein product is CASSLMAGGQGSYNEQFF. The entire variable domain, with the rest obtained from reference TRBV5-1 and TRBJ2-1, is as follows: KAGVTQTPRYLIKTRGQQVTLSCSPISGHRSVSWYQQTPGQGLQFLFEYFSETQRNKGNFPGRFSGRQFSNSRSEMNVSTLELGDSALYLCASSLMAGGQGSYNEQFFGPGTRLTVL.

In nucleotides, the CDR3 is TGTGCCAGCAGCTCAGGGACAGGCTCTTTTAACTATGGCTACACCTTC. Translating it yields CASSSGTGSFNYGYTF. The rearrangement joins TRBV7-9 to TRBJ1-2, with 8 bases lining up with TRBD1. Germline lookup yields CDR1 SEHNR and CDR2 FQNEAQ (reference sequence). The CDR3 length is 16 residues. After removal of 4 bases from V and 1 base from J, the junction contained 8 bases not matched to a gene.

The rearrangement uses TRBV30 and TRBJ2-7, with 12 positions matching TRBD2. The CDR3 contains 13 residues. After removal of 3 bases from V and 5 bases from J, the junction contained 2 bases not matched to a gene. Per germline, CDR1 GTSNPN and CDR2 SVGIG (reference sequence). CDR3 in DNA: TGTGCCTGGAGGACTAGCGGGAGTAACGAGCAGTACTTC. Translating it yields CAWRTSGSNEQYF.

This chain uses TRBV7-2 with TRBJ1-2; D gene uncertain. The V and J ends lost 5 bases and 0 bases respectively, with 7 bases between them. The CDR3 is 13 residues long. The germline CDR1 and CDR2 sequences are SGHTA and FQGNSA. Here the CDR3 DNA reads TGTGCCAGCAGCGCGGGTCCTAACTATGGCTACACCTTC. It encodes CASSAGPNYGYTF.

The chain uses TRBV2 and TRBJ2-7; 9 bases map to TRBD1. The CDR3 length is 13 residues. The J segment lost 5 bases and the V segment lost 4 bases, leaving 3 bases of the junction unmatched. Germline CDR1 reads SNHLY; CDR2 reads FYNNEI. The CDR3 loop reads CASSGQGVDEQYF. CDR3 nucleotides: TGTGCCAGCAGTGGACAGGGGGTTGACGAGCAGTACTTC.

The CDR3 DNA reads as TGTGCCAGCAGTTTCGTGCAGGGGAAGGGCTACACCTTC. Translated, it gives CASSFVQGKGYTF. The V gene is TRBV28, the J gene TRBJ1-2, with D perhaps TRBD1 (6 bases). CDR1 and CDR2 from the germline V gene are MDHEN and SYDVKM. The ends were cut back, 3 bases at V and 8 bases at J, with 13 bases in the middle. The CDR3 extends over 13 amino acids.

CDR3 nucleotide sequence: TGTGCCAGTAGTAGGCGGGGGACTGAAGCTTTCTTT. Protein: CASSRRGTEAFF. V and J are TRBV19 and TRBJ1-1, with a possible D match to TRBD1 (5 bases). With 4 bases removed from V and 5 bases from J, the gap between germline ends came to 8 bases. CDR1 and CDR2 (germline): LNHDA, SQIVND (reference sequence). CDR3 length equals 12 residues.

This chain joins TRBV5-1 and TRBJ1-4; 9 bases are shared with TRBD1. The CDR3 is made up of 16 amino acids. The junction had 8 bases not matched to a gene; V was cut back by 5 bases and J by 3 bases. CDR1 and CDR2 (germline): SGHRS, YFSETQ. This CDR3 is CASRLGTGLANEKLFF. CDR3 nucleotide sequence: TGCGCCAGCAGACTAGGGACAGGGCTGGCTAATGAAAAACTGTTTTTT.

The chain carries TRBV5-4 and TRBJ1-6; D ambiguous. Germline assignment: CDR1 SGHNT and CDR2 YYREEE (reference sequence). V lost 4 bases to trimming and J lost 7 bases, with 12 bases between them. The CDR3 covers 14 residues. CDR3 nucleotide sequence: TGTGCCAGCAGCCTGCCCGGGAGGAATTCACCCCTCCACTTT. Its translation is CASSLPGRNSPLHF.

The V and J genes are TRBV2 and TRBJ2-3; tentative D call: TRBD1 (5 bases). The germline gives CDR1 SNHLY, CDR2 FYNNEI. Trimming cost V 11 bases and J 1 base, with 16 bases left between them. The CDR3 has 14 amino acids. The chain's CDR3 is CAGARGEGTDTQYF. CDR3 bases: TGTGCCGGGGCCCGCGGAGAAGGCACAGATACGCAGTATTTT.